This T cell receptor beta chain is drawn from a study of spatial heterogeneity in lung cancer. This clonotype came up a few times. V lost 0 bases and J lost 0, with 9 bases in between. Germline lookup yields CDR1 MNHEY and CDR2 SMNVEV (reference sequence). The CDR3 has 17 residues. Described time point: sample taken at primary tumor resection. There were around 72 donors, all of them untreated patients with early-stage non-small cell lung cancer. In TCRdb, the 5' RACE reads were re-called with MiXCR into one record per CDR3 protein. Among under 80,000 distinct CDR3 sequences listed, under 7.5% were seen once.

The chain employs TRBV27 and TRBJ1-6; D ambiguous. The sequence came from a female donor with early-stage non-small cell lung cancer. Sequenced material: PBMCs, taken at surgery. The CDR3 DNA is TGTGCCAGCAGTTTATCGTCCGGGAGCTCCTATAATTCACCCCTCCACTTT. As protein: CASSLSSGSSYNSPLHF.